This entry concerns a single T cell receptor (beta chain). The data were taken from a study of T cells and Merkel cell carcinoma outcomes. Germline CDR1 reads SGHRS; CDR2 reads YFSETQ. V was pared by 2 bases and J by 0 bases, with 12 bases between. CDR3 length: 16 residues. Data came from immunoSEQ multiplex PCR; TCRdb stores just in-frame clones and leaves some out. Here the sample spans roughly 11,000 clones, about 95% being singletons. The rearrangement joins TRBV5-1 to TRBJ1-3; D gene uncertain. This clonotype originated in a human donor with Merkel cell carcinoma. Sample: tumor tissue from Merkel cell carcinoma. The CDR3 region has the DNA TGCGCCAGCAGCTTATCGACACTCTACTCTGGAAACACCATATATTTT. It translates to CASSLSTLYSGNTIYF.